The 25 T cell receptor beta chains below all came from one sample that was sequenced in a study of shared clonotypes between healthy human individuals. Here immunoSEQ multiplex PCR was the method, and the copy in TCRdb shows in-frame clones only, minus some. This table has about 480,000 clones, about 79% appearing once. The source material was PBMCs. The receptors were sampled from a woman between 40 and 55 years old in good health. Some clones in this sample may be carry-over from other donors' samples.

V is TRBV7-2 and J is TRBJ2-1, with a weak D call TRBD2 (6 bases). This CDR3 is 17 amino acids long. Germline CDR1 and CDR2: SGHTA and FQGNSA. Trimming took 5 bases from V and 0 from J, leaving 17 bases between them. CDR3 region: CASSGGGGKSSYNEQFF. The CDR3 nucleotides read TGTGCCAGCAGCGGCGGTGGAGGGAAGAGCTCCTACAATGAGCAGTTCTTC. The variable domain in full, with the rest retrieved from reference TRBV7-2 and TRBJ2-1, is GAGVSQSPSNKVTEKGKDVELRCDPISGHTALYWYRQSLGQGLEFLIYFQGNSAPDKSGLPSDRFSAERTGGSVSTLTIQRTQQEDSAVYLCASSGGGGKSSYNEQFFGPGTRLTVL.

This sequence joins TRBV5-1 and TRBJ2-3; 9 bases match TRBD2. Trimming removed 2 bases from V and 1 base from J; junction bases left unmatched: 5. This CDR3 has 16 residues. From germline, CDR1 is SGHRS and CDR2 YFSETQ. CDR3 DNA sequence: TGCGCCAGCAGCTTTAGTTCTAGCGGGGGCACAGATACGCAGTATTTT. Protein product: CASSFSSSGGTDTQYF.

The V and J genes are TRBV2 and TRBJ2-7; D is possibly TRBD1 (6 bases). CDR3 size: 14 residues. V lost 5 bases and J 3 bases, leaving 14 bases between the germline ends. Germline V gives CDR1 SNHLY, CDR2 FYNNEI. CDR3 loop: CASSPNGQYYEQYF. The DNA of the CDR3 is TGTGCCAGCAGTCCCAACGGACAGTACTACGAGCAGTACTTC.

CDR3 loop: CASSSPAVDTQYF. The DNA of the CDR3 is TGTGCCAGCAGTTCTCCGGCAGTCGATACGCAGTATTTT. The V and J genes are TRBV6-5 and TRBJ2-3; no reliable D call. This CDR3 contains 13 residues. V was shortened by 4 bases and J by 6 bases, with 11 bases between the two germline ends. CDR1 and CDR2 (germline): MNHEY, SVGAGI.

The chain's CDR3 is CASSVELQGGGETQYF. In DNA, the CDR3 is TGTGCCAGCAGCGTAGAACTGCAGGGAGGTGGGGAGACCCAGTACTTC. V is TRBV9 and J is TRBJ2-5; D possibly corresponds to TRBD2 (6 bases). V lost 0 bases to trimming and J lost 5 bases, with 17 bases between them. This CDR3 is 16 amino acids long. Per the germline V gene, CDR1 is SGDLS and CDR2 is YYNGEE.

The rearrangement links TRBV4-2 to TRBJ2-1; possibly TRBD2 for D (6 bases). CDR1 and CDR2 (germline): LGHNA, YNFKEQ. Trimming pared 4 bases from V and 6 bases from J, leaving 19 bases between. The CDR3 consists of 16 residues. CDR3 nucleotides: TGTGCCAGCAGCCCCCAGGGACTGTCAAGCGCCAATGAGCAGTTCTTC. Its translation is CASSPQGLSSANEQFF.

J is TRBJ2-7 and V is TRBV10-2, with D hard to call. The CDR3 runs to 18 residues. Germline CDR1 reads WSHSY; CDR2 reads SAAADI. V dropped 0 bases and J dropped 2 bases, with 20 bases sitting between them. The CDR3 DNA sequence: TGCGCCAGCAGTGAGTCGATGGGGTTGCGAGGAAGCCCCTACGAGCAGTACTTC. Encoded protein: CASSESMGLRGSPYEQYF.

As for this clone: A much bigger clone sits one base away, suggesting this may be a read error. The chain joins TRBV7-3 to TRBJ1-1; D call uncertain. V dropped 3 bases and J dropped 0 bases, with 5 bases sitting between them. Per the germline V gene, CDR1 is SGHTA and CDR2 is FQGTGA. The CDR3 runs to 13 residues. CDR3 protein: CASSFTMNTEAFF. The CDR3 nucleotides are TGTGCCAGCAGCTTTACTATGAACACTGAAGCTTTCTTT.

The table lists this clone with a few counts. J is TRBJ1-1 and V is TRBV10-3, with D tentatively TRBD1 (5 bases). Germline V gene lookup returns CDR1 ENHRY and CDR2 SYGVKD. The CDR3 spans 13 residues. V was cut by 7 bases and J by 0 bases, with 9 bases left in between. The DNA for the CDR3 is TGTGCCATCACCTGGGACTTGAACACTGAAGCTTTCTTT. Residues: CAITWDLNTEAFF.

V is TRBV5-1 and J is TRBJ2-7, with 8 nucleotides matching TRBD2. J lost 2 bases, V lost 4 bases, and 8 bases had no gene match. The CDR3 consists of 15 residues. CDR1 is SGHRS and CDR2 is YFSETQ in the germline V gene. CDR3 sequence reads: CASSPGLASTYEQYF. The CDR3 DNA is TGCGCCAGCAGCCCAGGACTAGCCTCCACCTACGAGCAGTACTTC.

The rearrangement joins TRBV11-2 to TRBJ2-7; 8 bases fit TRBD2. The CDR3 is 15 amino acids. The germline V gene encodes CDR1 SGHAT and CDR2 FQNNGV. Losses at the gene ends were 0 bases for V and 3 bases for J; bases not matched to a gene: 4. This CDR3 is CASSLDGLAVYEQYF. The DNA of the CDR3 is TGTGCCAGCAGCTTAGATGGACTAGCAGTCTACGAGCAGTACTTC.

The chain joins TRBV4-1 to TRBJ1-3; D gene uncertain. V gave up 2 bases and J gave up 0 bases, with 17 bases separating them. CDR3 length equals 18 residues. CDR1 is MGHRA, CDR2 YSYEKL, per germline. CDR3 residues: CASSQTLTTVFSGNTIYF. The DNA of the CDR3 is TGCGCCAGCAGCCAAACCCTGACGACCGTTTTCTCTGGAAACACCATATATTTT.

This chain uses TRBV15 with TRBJ2-7; D unresolved. V dropped 0 bases and J dropped 1 base, with 16 bases sitting between them. Germline V gives CDR1 LNHNV, CDR2 YYDKDF (reference sequence). This CDR3 region has 17 residues. The CDR3 region is CATSRDSRRVVSYEQYF. The CDR3 nucleotides are TGTGCCACCAGCAGAGATTCCCGAAGAGTGGTGTCCTACGAGCAGTACTTC.

The rearrangement uses TRBV7-2 and TRBJ2-7; TRBD1 might be the D (5 bases). The CDR3 has 15 amino acids. V was cut by 1 base and J by 6 bases, with 16 bases left in between. CDR1 and CDR2 (germline): SGHTA, FQGNSA. CDR3 sequence (DNA): TGTGCCAGCAGCTTAGATCCAGGGTGGTTGAGCGAGCAGTACTTC. Protein sequence: CASSLDPGWLSEQYF.

The chain carries TRBV4-3 and TRBJ1-4, with a possible D match to TRBD1 (6 bases). The CDR3 is made up of 17 amino acids. The germline gives CDR1 LGHNA, CDR2 YSLEER. Trimming pared 0 bases from V and 6 bases from J, leaving 17 bases between. This chain's CDR3 is CASSQDGGAVIYEKLFF. Written as DNA, the CDR3 is TGCGCCAGCAGCCAAGATGGGGGGGCAGTCATTTATGAAAAACTGTTTTTT.

This clone was detected a few times. The chain is built from TRBV5-1 and TRBJ2-5, with TRBD1 matching 9 bases. In germline, CDR1 is SGHRS, CDR2 YFSETQ. This CDR3 contains 15 residues. J gave up 2 bases and V 0 bases, and 2 bases lay outside the gene matches. The CDR3 coding sequence is TGCGCCAGCAGCTTGGAGACAGGGGGACAAGAGACCCAGTACTTC. Translation gives CASSLETGGQETQYF.

This clone was seen only once. The J gene is TRBJ2-7, the V gene TRBV5-1; D is possibly TRBD1 (6 bases). The CDR3 loop spans 14 amino acids. Germline V gives CDR1 SGHRS, CDR2 YFSETQ. V shed 3 bases and J shed 0 bases, with 10 bases lying between them. The CDR3 region is CASSSRTDSYEQYF. In nucleotides, the CDR3 is TGCGCCAGCAGCTCTCGGACAGACTCCTACGAGCAGTACTTC.

Many counts were recorded for this clone. CDR3 region: CASSYPGQGRNEQFF. CDR3 in DNA: TGTGCCAGCAGTTATCCGGGACAGGGTAGGAATGAGCAGTTCTTC. This chain uses TRBV7-2 with TRBJ2-1, with 9 nucleotides matching TRBD1. The germline V gene has CDR1 SGHTA and CDR2 FQGNSA. The CDR3 length is 15 residues. Trimming at V came to 6 bases and at J to 7 bases, leaving 10 bases not matched to a gene.

V gene TRBV7-6 combines with J gene TRBJ1-2; possible D gene TRBD1, 5 bases. Trimming took 5 bases from V and 3 from J, leaving 13 bases between them. The germline gives CDR1 SGHVS, CDR2 FNYEAQ. The CDR3 covers 14 residues. CDR3 DNA: TGTGCCAGCAGCCAGGACTTAGGGGACTATGGCTACACCTTC. Encoded protein: CASSQDLGDYGYTF.

V gene TRBV5-1 combines with J gene TRBJ2-1; 13 bases align to TRBD2. Per germline, CDR1 SGHRS and CDR2 YFSETQ. The V gene end was trimmed by 4 bases and the J gene end by 2 bases; junction bases not matched to a gene: 6. The CDR3 totals 17 residues. CDR3 DNA sequence: TGCGCCAGCAGCCCAGGACTAGCGGGAGCCCCCTACAATGAGCAGTTCTTC. Residues: CASSPGLAGAPYNEQFF.

The chain joins TRBV18 to TRBJ2-3, with 7 bases identical to TRBD1. The CDR3 has 14 residues. V lost 3 bases to trimming and J lost 5 bases; unmatched junction nucleotides: 5. The germline V gene encodes CDR1 KGHSH and CDR2 LQKENI. CDR3 loop: CASSPDRDRDTQYF. Written as DNA, the CDR3 is TGTGCCAGCTCACCCGACAGGGATCGAGATACGCAGTATTTT.

The chain recombines TRBV29-1 with TRBJ2-3; 13 positions match TRBD2. The ends lost 3 bases at V and 6 bases at J; junction bases unmatched: 3. This CDR3 has 14 residues. The V gene's germline CDR1 is SQVTM and CDR2 ANQGSEA. CDR3 sequence reads: CSVDTSGRADTQYF. CDR3 nucleotide sequence: TGCAGCGTTGATACTAGCGGGAGGGCCGATACGCAGTATTTT.

The V call is TRBV28, the J call TRBJ1-2; perhaps TRBD1 as D (6 bases). This CDR3 is 14 amino acids long. Deletions cut 4 bases from V and 7 bases from J, with 16 bases between. CDR1 is MDHEN and CDR2 is SYDVKM in the germline V gene. CDR3 in amino acids: CASSSPTGPGGYTF. The CDR3 bases are TGTGCCAGCAGTTCCCCGACAGGACCAGGTGGCTACACCTTC.

In this sample, this clone turned up once. The chain employs TRBV30 and TRBJ2-1; 7 bases map to TRBD2. From germline, CDR1 is GTSNPN and CDR2 SVGIG (reference sequence). Trimming at V came to 0 bases and at J to 0 bases, leaving 14 bases not matched to a gene. The CDR3 runs to 19 residues. In nucleotides, the CDR3 is TGTGCCTGGAGTGTGTTCTTATCGGTGGCGGGGGACTCCTACAATGAGCAGTTCTTC. Its translation is CAWSVFLSVAGDSYNEQFF.

The V call is TRBV2, the J call TRBJ1-1; 11 nucleotides match TRBD1. Trimming removed 6 bases from V and 3 bases from J; junction bases left unmatched: 9. Germline values: CDR1 SNHLY, CDR2 FYNNEI. This CDR3 has 16 residues. As DNA, the CDR3 is TGTGCCAGCAGGGCCGGACAGGGGGCACAGTACACTGAAGCTTTCTTT. Protein: CASRAGQGAQYTEAFF.